Listed below are T cell receptor beta chains from one sample, sequenced in a study of cytomegalovirus exposure and HLA in healthy donors. Assay used: immunoSEQ multiplex PCR; TCRdb lists only in-frame clones, some missing. This table has about 130,000 clones, around 82% appearing once. Sample: PBMCs. The origin of the receptors is a woman in her forties in good health and CMV-seropositive. The conserved cysteine and the conserved F or W are not part of the CDR3 here. Each record gives: J gene, V gene, CDR3 protein.

TRBJ2-6 TRBV27 ASSQLGTGISGANVLT
TRBJ2-7 TRBV11-3 ASSWGEHYEQY
TRBJ2-1 TRBV27 ASSLPGTGTNEQF
TRBJ2-3 TRBV21-1 ASIGQGRDTQY
TRBJ2-5 TRBV28 ASSLSVAGGGETQY
TRBJ1-1 TRBV19 ASSPRTGRFNTEAF
TRBJ2-2 TRBV7-6 ASSSFTGSGELF
TRBJ2-1 TRBV7-2 ASSPLAGGYNEQF
TRBJ1-5 TRBV7-9 ASSLGQGNQPQH
TRBJ1-3 TRBV7-8 ASSRVIGSGNTIY
TRBJ1-5 TRBV15 ATSSRTGEERNQPQH
TRBJ1-6 TRBV27 ASSFSTGSESPLH
TRBJ2-7 TRBV11-3 ASSLELAGGSGIYEQY
TRBJ2-5 TRBV15 ATSRVSGSSETQY
TRBJ1-2 TRBV11-2 ASSLAQYGYT
TRBJ2-1 TRBV7-9 ASSGPSGSSYNEQF
TRBJ2-7 TRBV5-1 ASSPGTGSYEQY
TRBJ2-7 TRBV9 ASSVGGSSYEQY
TRBJ2-7 TRBV29-1 SVWDFNEQY
TRBJ2-3 TRBV4-3 ASSYTGTGGAYTQY
TRBJ1-1 TRBV6-1 ASGSGSTNTEAF
TRBJ2-5 TRBV27 ASSPARGQETQY
TRBJ2-7 TRBV30 AWSVRLAPYEQY
TRBJ2-1 TRBV28 ATTGLAGDNSNEQF
TRBJ2-2 TRBV2 ASITPRGTGELF
TRBJ1-4 TRBV18 ASSPGTDREKLF
TRBJ1-4 TRBV4-3 ASSQAGTGTKKLF
TRBJ2-5 TRBV12-5 ASGRTSGQY
TRBJ2-7 TRBV4-2 ASSQDPEGQTYEQY
TRBJ2-7 TRBV5-4 ASSLEGLAGGRSGEQY
TRBJ2-7 TRBV9 ASSVVGTGDEQY
TRBJ1-1 TRBV7-9 ASSFGRVATHTEAF
TRBJ2-3 TRBV4-1 ASSPGRGLGTDTQY
TRBJ2-3 TRBV14 ASSQFLSTDTQY
TRBJ2-1 TRBV9 ASSAQAGGYNEQF
TRBJ1-1 TRBV9 ASSVGHRGTEAF
TRBJ2-7 TRBV10-3 AISDRFREGEQY
TRBJ1-1 TRBV10-3 AISESRAGTKNTEAF